The present T cell receptor beta chain was sequenced within a study of cytomegalovirus exposure and HLA in healthy donors. Remarks on this clone: The target antigen is unknown.

General study results and limits: At a 0.05 false discovery rate, a later analysis found over 15,000 TCR beta sequences to be associated with HLA alleles.

Germline CDR1 and CDR2: SQVTM and ANQGSEA. There are 15 residues in the CDR3. With 6 bases clipped from V and 2 bases from J, the junction kept 10 bases outside the gene matches. The study ran its PCR with 60 Vbeta and 13 Jbeta primers. TCRdb's table, derived via immunoSEQ multiplex PCR, lists solely in-frame clones and lacks some. Of about 100,000 clones in the sample, around 74% were seen once. Source material: PBMCs. The chain couples TRBV29-1 to TRBJ2-3; 8 nucleotides align to TRBD1. This sequence was found in a man aged 35 to 55 in good health and CMV-seropositive. DNA of the CDR3: TGCAGCGTGGACACCGGGACAGGAATCACAGATACGCAGTATTTT. This codes for CSVDTGTGITDTQYF.